A selection of T cell receptor beta chains follows, all from one sample in a study of T cell changes during pregnancy in multiple sclerosis. Method: immunoSEQ multiplex PCR; TCRdb's copy keeps in-frame clones and lacks some. The sample consists of some 44,000 clones, about 88% of them appearing once. Sequencing was performed on CD4+ T cells from peripheral blood mononuclear cells, taken in the second trimester of pregnancy. The receptors were sampled from a female donor with multiple sclerosis, enrolled in a pregnancy study. Each CDR3 is given with its conserved first and last residue. The D gene is left open where the match is weak. Some rows have no size entry. The others give once, few or many, or a class for an expanded clone.

>NA|NA|TRBJ2-4|TRBV28|12
TGTGCCAGCAGTTCACATAAAAACATTCAGTACTTC
CASSSHKNIQYF
>TRBD1|NA|TRBJ2-7|TRBV15|17
TGTGCCACCAGCGGATTAGCCACGGGACAGGGCTCCTACGAGCAGTACTTC
CATSGLATGQGSYEQYF
>NA|NA|TRBJ2-6|TRBV28|16
TGTGCCAGCAGTTTTTACGGGGAGACTGGGGCCAACGTCCTGACTTTC
CASSFYGETGANVLTF
>NA|NA|TRBJ2-1|TRBV5-1|15
TGCGCCAGCAGCATGCAAACCAGGACTGGTAATGAGCAGTTCTTC
CASSMQTRTGNEQFF
>TRBD1|NA|TRBJ2-5|TRBV2|18
TGTGCCAGCAGTGGAGGTCCCCTAAGTATGGACAGGGGAGGTCGGCAGTACTTC
CASSGGPLSMDRGGRQYF
>NA|NA|TRBJ1-2|TRBV29-1|13
TGCAGCGTTGCAACGGGGGGTAACTATGGCTACACCTTC
CSVATGGNYGYTF
>NA|once|TRBJ2-1|TRBV2|14
TGTGCCAGCAGGACTCATCCGGAGTACAATGAGCAGTTCTTC
CASRTHPEYNEQFF
>TRBD2|few|TRBJ2-5|TRBV20-1|11
TGCAGTGTCCGCGGGAGGGAGACCCAGTACTTC
CSVRGRETQYF
>TRBD2|NA|TRBJ2-1|TRBV7-9|16
TGTGCCAGCAGCCCATCGGGGGGCCTAGCGGGAGGTGAGCAGTTCTTC
CASSPSGGLAGGEQFF
>NA|NA|TRBJ2-1|TRBV7-2|16
TGTGCCAGCAGCCCCGGCGGGGCCCTGCTCGGCAATGAGCAGTTCTTC
CASSPGGALLGNEQFF